A selection of T cell receptor beta chains follows, all from one sample in a study of T cell responses to AZD1222 COVID-19 vaccine. Only in-frame clones appear in the TCRdb table, and some are missing; sequencing was by immunoSEQ multiplex PCR. Altogether about 48,000 clones are present, about 88% being singletons, with the ten largest covering about 5.4%. Sequences were derived from peripheral blood, sampled 28 days after the second AZD1222 dose. The source is an adult who received the AZD1222 COVID-19 vaccine. Both conserved end residues are part of each CDR3. Fields, in order: D gene, V gene, J gene, clone size, CDR3 DNA, CDR3 protein. D genes are given only for firm matches. Not every row has a clone size; where given, it reads once, few, many or a size class.

>TRBD1|TRBV10-1|TRBJ1-2|few
TGCGCCAGCAGTGAAGGGGGCAGCTATGGCTACACCTTC
CASSEGGSYGYTF
>NA|TRBV23-1|TRBJ2-5|medium-sized
TGCGCCAGCAGTCAACACCAAGAGACCCAGTACTTC
CASSQHQETQYF
>NA|TRBV20-1|TRBJ1-3|NA
TGCAGTGCCGCTTACGGGGACACCATATATTTT
CSAAYGDTIYF
>NA|TRBV6-5|TRBJ2-1|NA
TGTGCCAGTAGTTACGCAGGGAACAATGAGCAGTTCTTC
CASSYAGNNEQFF
>NA|TRBV7-6|TRBJ1-2|NA
TGTGCCAGCAGCTTAGAACAGGGCCCCTACTATGGCTACACCTTC
CASSLEQGPYYGYTF
>NA|TRBV5-1|TRBJ2-7|NA
TGCGCCAGCAGCTTGGCCGATGCGGCCTACTCCTACGAGCAGTACTTC
CASSLADAAYSYEQYF
>TRBD1|TRBV2|TRBJ2-7|few
TGTGCCAGCAGGAACAGGGGCGGCTCCTACGAGCAGTACTTC
CASRNRGGSYEQYF
>NA|TRBV2|TRBJ1-6|NA
TGTGCCAGCCACTGGGGGTACAATTCACCCCTCCACTTT
CASHWGYNSPLHF
>NA|TRBV29-1|TRBJ2-3|NA
TGCAGCGTTGATCTAGGGGGGTCAGATACGCAGTATTTT
CSVDLGGSDTQYF
>TRBD1|TRBV29-1|TRBJ1-2|NA
TGCAGCGTCGCTGGGGCAGGGGGCTATGGCTACACCTTC
CSVAGAGGYGYTF
>NA|TRBV5-1|TRBJ1-1|NA
TGCGCCAGCAGTTTACGGAACTTAATGAACACTGAAGCTTTCTTT
CASSLRNLMNTEAFF
>NA|TRBV6-4|TRBJ2-6|NA
TGTGCCAGCAGTGACTCCCCAGGGGGGATGTCTGGGGCCAACGTCCTGACTTTC
CASSDSPGGMSGANVLTF
>TRBD1|TRBV12-5|TRBJ2-1|NA
TGTGCTAGTGGTTTGCTAAAGGGACAGGGGGACAATGAGCAGTTCTTC
CASGLLKGQGDNEQFF
>NA|TRBV5-4|TRBJ1-2|NA
TGTGCCAGCAGCTTCTCGTATGGCTACACCTTC
CASSFSYGYTF
>NA|TRBV5-5|TRBJ1-3|NA
TGTGCCAGCAGCTTGGTTTCTTTAACGAATTGGGACACCATATATTTT
CASSLVSLTNWDTIYF
>NA|TRBV7-9|TRBJ2-2|NA
TGTGCCAGCCAGGTGACTCATAACACCGGGGAGCTGTTTTTT
CASQVTHNTGELFF